Each of the 8 T cell receptor beta chains below was sequenced from the same sample in a study of spatial heterogeneity in lung cancer. MiXCR, run by TCRdb on the 5' RACE reads, gives a single entry per CDR3 protein. The data hold approximately 39,000 distinct CDR3 sequences, with less than 9.5% observed a single time. Time point of the sample: sample taken at primary tumor resection. This specimen was PBMCs, taken at surgery. The receptors shown here come from a female donor with early-stage non-small cell lung cancer.

This clonotype was observed a few times. The V call is TRBV6-2 or TRBV6-3, the J call TRBJ1-5, with D uncertain. The ends were cut back, 2 bases at V and 0 bases at J, with 8 bases in the middle. Germline-derived CDR1 and CDR2 are MNHEY and SVGEGT. The CDR3 spans 15 residues. The CDR3, as DNA: TGTGCCAGCAGTTACGGGGAGTATAGCAATCAGCCCCAGCATTTT. Its protein product is CASSYGEYSNQPQHF.

In nucleotides, the CDR3 is TGTGCCAGCGGACTCGAGGGGCAAGAGACCCAGTACTTC. Translation: CASGLEGQETQYF. This chain links TRBV2 with TRBJ2-5, with D perhaps given as TRBD1 or TRBD2 (5 bases each). V shed 8 bases and J shed 2 bases, with 12 bases lying between them. CDR3 length: 13 residues. Germline CDR1 and CDR2: SNHLY and FYNNEI.

In this sample, this clonotype turned up many times. The chain recombines TRBV5-6 with TRBJ2-7; possible D gene TRBD2, 6 bases. V was pared by 3 bases and J by 2 bases, with 15 bases between. The CDR3 is made up of 15 amino acids. Germline CDR1 reads SGHDT; CDR2 reads YYEEEE. CDR3 bases: TGTGCCAGCAGCTCCTACGGGACTGTACCCTACGAGCAGTACTTC. It specifies CASSSYGTVPYEQYF.

J is TRBJ2-1 and V is TRBV11-2; D ambiguous. Germline loops: CDR1 SGHAT, CDR2 FQNNGV. The CDR3 spans 14 residues. The germline V and J ends were trimmed by 3 bases and 0 bases, with 6 bases remaining between them. CDR3 DNA sequence: TGTGCCAGCAGCTTCAAGAGCTCCTACAATGAGCAGTTCTTC. Translated, it gives CASSFKSSYNEQFF.

This clonotype was counted between two and nine times. J is TRBJ2-2 and V is TRBV6-6, with TRBD2 matching 7 bases. The CDR3 has 16 amino acids. J was trimmed by 6 bases and V by 6 bases; bases with no gene match: 13. Germline V CDR1 and CDR2: MNHNY, SVGAGI (reference sequence). The chain's CDR3 is CASRPNDRGRAGELFF. CDR3 nucleotide sequence: TGTGCCAGCAGACCGAACGACCGGGGGAGGGCCGGGGAGCTGTTTTTT.

This clonotype was observed at least ten times. The chain has TRBV11-2 and TRBJ1-4, with 7 bases matching TRBD1. Germline V gives CDR1 SGHAT, CDR2 FQNNGV. The CDR3 is 15 amino acids. The junction had 12 bases not matched to a gene; V was cut back by 4 bases and J by 10 bases. Written as DNA, the CDR3 is TGTGCCAGCAGCTCCTACAGGGGAGGGAGGGCAAAACTGTTTTTT. It codes for CASSSYRGGRAKLFF. Looking up the rest from reference TRBV11-2 and TRBJ1-4 gives the full variable domain: EAGVAQSPRYKIIEKRQSVAFWCNPISGHATLYWYQQILGQGPKLLIQFQNNGVVDDSQLPKDRFSAERLKGVDSTLKIQPAKLEDSAVYLCASSSYRGGRAKLFFGSGTQLSVL.

This clonotype appeared a few times. This chain connects TRBV7-2 to TRBJ2-5; 8 bases are a match to TRBD1. Trimming at V came to 5 bases and at J to 5 bases, leaving 4 bases not matched to a gene. Germline V gives CDR1 SGHTA, CDR2 FQGNSA. The CDR3 totals 13 residues. CDR3 DNA sequence: TGTGCCAGCAGCCGTGGACAGGGCGAGACCCAGTACTTC. Residues: CASSRGQGETQYF.

Only a few counts were recorded for this clonotype. This chain uses TRBV5-4 with TRBJ2-6; TRBD2 is a possible D gene (6 bases). The CDR3 extends over 15 amino acids. V was clipped by 4 bases and J by 2 bases, with 10 bases between them. Germline V gene sequence: CDR1 SGHNT, CDR2 YYREEE (reference sequence). CDR3 protein: CASSPWGAGANVLTF. In nucleotides, the CDR3 is TGTGCCAGCAGCCCGTGGGGGGCTGGGGCCAACGTCCTGACTTTC.